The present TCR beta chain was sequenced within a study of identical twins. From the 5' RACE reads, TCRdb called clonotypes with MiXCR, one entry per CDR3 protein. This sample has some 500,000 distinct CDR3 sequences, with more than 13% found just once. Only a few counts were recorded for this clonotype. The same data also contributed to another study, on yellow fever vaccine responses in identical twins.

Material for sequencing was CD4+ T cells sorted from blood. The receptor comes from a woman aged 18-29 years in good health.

CDR3: CASSRRQGPPLNYEQYF. CDR3 in DNA: TGTGCCAGCAGCCGCAGACAGGGGCCACCCCTTAACTACGAGCAGTACTTC. This rearrangement joins TRBV14 to TRBJ2-7; 8 nucleotides agree with TRBD1. CDR1 SGHDN and CDR2 FVKESK come from the germline V gene. This CDR3 contains 17 residues. With 4 bases clipped from V and 3 bases from J, the junction kept 14 bases outside the gene matches.